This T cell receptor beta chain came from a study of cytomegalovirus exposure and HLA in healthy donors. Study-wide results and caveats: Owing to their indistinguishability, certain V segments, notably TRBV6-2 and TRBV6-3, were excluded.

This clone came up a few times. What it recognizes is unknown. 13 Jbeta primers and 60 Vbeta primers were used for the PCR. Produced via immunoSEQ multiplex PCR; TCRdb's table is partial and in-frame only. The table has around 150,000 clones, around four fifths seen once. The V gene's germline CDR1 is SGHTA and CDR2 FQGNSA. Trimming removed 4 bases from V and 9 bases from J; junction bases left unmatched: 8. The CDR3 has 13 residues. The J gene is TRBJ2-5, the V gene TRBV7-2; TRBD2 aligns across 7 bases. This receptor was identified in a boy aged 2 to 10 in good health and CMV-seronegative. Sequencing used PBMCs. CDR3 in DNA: TGTGCCAGCAGCTCAGAGGTGGGGAGGGCCCAGTACTTC. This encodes CASSSEVGRAQYF.